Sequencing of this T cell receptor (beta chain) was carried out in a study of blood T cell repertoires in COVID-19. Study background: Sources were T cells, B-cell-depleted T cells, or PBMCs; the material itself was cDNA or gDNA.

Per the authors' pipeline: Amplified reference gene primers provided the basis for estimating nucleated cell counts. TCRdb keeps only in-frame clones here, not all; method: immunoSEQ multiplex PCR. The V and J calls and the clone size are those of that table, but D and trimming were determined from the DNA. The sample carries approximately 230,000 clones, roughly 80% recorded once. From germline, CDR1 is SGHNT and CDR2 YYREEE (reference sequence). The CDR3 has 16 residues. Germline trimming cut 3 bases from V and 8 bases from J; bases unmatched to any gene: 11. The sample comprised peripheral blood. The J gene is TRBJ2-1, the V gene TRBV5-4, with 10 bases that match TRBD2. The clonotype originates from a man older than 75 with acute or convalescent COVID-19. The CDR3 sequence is CASSYSGRPGWDEQFF. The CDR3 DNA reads TGTGCCAGCAGCTATAGCGGGAGGCCCGGGTGGGATGAGCAGTTCTTC.